This TCR beta chain originates from a study of PD-1 blockade in mismatch repair-deficient tumors. General study results and limits: Rapid post-treatment expansion, then contraction, generally preceding radiologic response, marked tumor-resident clones.

A word on this clone: Its antigen is not identified.

Profiled with immunoSEQ multiplex PCR; TCRdb holds only in-frame clones, not every one. The sample records 30,000 to 40,000 clones, about 85% being singletons. All patients were mismatch repair deficient, assessed by either PCR or immunohistochemistry. TCR sequencing covered a few patients who responded to pembrolizumab. Germline V gene lookup returns CDR1 SGHVS and CDR2 FNYEAQ. V lost 3 bases, J lost 1 base, and 10 bases lay in between. The CDR3 has 15 residues. The V and J genes are TRBV7-6 and TRBJ2-1; D gene ambiguous. This specimen was peripheral blood, taken 76 weeks after starting pembrolizumab. This receptor was identified in an adult with mismatch repair-deficient cancer. CDR3 region: CASSLLASSYNEQFF. DNA of the CDR3: TGTGCCAGCAGCTTGCTGGCGTCGTCCTACAATGAGCAGTTCTTC. The full variable domain, with the rest looked up from reference TRBV7-6 and TRBJ2-1, is GAGVSQSPRYKVTKRGQDVALRCDPISGHVSLYWYRQALGQGPEFLTYFNYEAQQDKSGLPNDRFSAERPEGSISTLTIQRTEQRDSAMYRCASSLLASSYNEQFFGPGTRLTVL.